A selection of T cell receptor beta chains follows, all from one sample in a study of blood T cell repertoires in COVID-19. This table comes from immunoSEQ multiplex PCR, and its TCRdb copy is limited to in-frame clones, with some not included. The sample consists of about 360,000 clones, around 90% of them appearing once. Sequenced material: peripheral blood. Every receptor here comes from a human donor in a cohort sampled during active COVID-19. The CDR3 runs from the conserved cysteine through the conserved F or W. A D gene is named only where the DNA matches it firmly. Part of the rows lack a size; the others show once, few, many or a class for expanded clones.

CDR3aa: CASSQDTTRGGEQFF
CDR3nt: TGTGCCAGCAGCCAAGATACGACGAGGGGGGGTGAGCAGTTCTTC
len: 15
j_gene: TRBJ2-1
d_gene: .
v_gene: TRBV3-1/TRBV3-2
abundance: .

CDR3aa: CASSGEGTRAYNEQFF
CDR3nt: TGTGCCAGCAGCGGAGAGGGGACTAGAGCGTACAATGAGCAGTTCTTC
len: 16
j_gene: TRBJ2-1
d_gene: TRBD2
v_gene: TRBV9
abundance: .

CDR3aa: CASSHGLAADYEQYF
CDR3nt: TGTGCCAGCAGCCACGGACTAGCGGCAGACTACGAGCAGTACTTC
len: 15
j_gene: TRBJ2-7
d_gene: TRBD2
v_gene: TRBV3-1/TRBV3-2
abundance: .

CDR3aa: CASKDSTNQPQHF
CDR3nt: TGTGCCAGTAAGGACAGCACAAATCAGCCCCAGCATTTT
len: 13
j_gene: TRBJ1-5
d_gene: .
v_gene: TRBV19
abundance: .

CDR3aa: CASSISGGWNTGELFF
CDR3nt: TGTGCCAGTAGTATTAGCGGGGGGTGGAACACCGGGGAGCTGTTTTTT
len: 16
j_gene: TRBJ2-2
d_gene: TRBD2
v_gene: TRBV19
abundance: .

CDR3aa: CASSLGQTNYGYTF
CDR3nt: TGTGCCAGTAGTCTGGGACAGACTAACTATGGCTACACCTTC
len: 14
j_gene: TRBJ1-2
d_gene: TRBD1
v_gene: TRBV19
abundance: .

CDR3aa: CASSLGRGTYEQYF
CDR3nt: TGTGCCAGCAGCTTAGGGCGGGGTACCTACGAGCAGTACTTC
len: 14
j_gene: TRBJ2-7
d_gene: .
v_gene: TRBV7-2
abundance: .

CDR3aa: CASSLAPVGYTF
CDR3nt: TGTGCCAGCAGTTTGGCCCCTGTGGGCTACACCTTC
len: 12
j_gene: TRBJ1-2
d_gene: .
v_gene: TRBV28
abundance: .

CDR3aa: CAWAGGLTGELFF
CDR3nt: TGTGCCTGGGCAGGGGGTCTCACCGGGGAGCTGTTTTTT
len: 13
j_gene: TRBJ2-2
d_gene: TRBD1
v_gene: TRBV30
abundance: .

CDR3aa: CASRIGHLSIQYF
CDR3nt: TGTGCCAGCAGAATCGGACACCTCTCGATTCAGTACTTC
len: 13
j_gene: TRBJ2-5
d_gene: .
v_gene: TRBV2
abundance: .

CDR3aa: CAWSQGDPYEQYF
CDR3nt: TGTGCCTGGAGTCAGGGGGACCCCTACGAGCAGTACTTC
len: 13
j_gene: TRBJ2-7
d_gene: TRBD1
v_gene: TRBV30
abundance: .

CDR3aa: CASSRPPAGANTGELFF
CDR3nt: TGCGCCAGCAGCCGTCCCCCAGCGGGGGCGAACACCGGGGAGCTGTTTTTT
len: 17
j_gene: TRBJ2-2
d_gene: TRBD2
v_gene: TRBV4-1
abundance: .

CDR3aa: CAFGPSQPLHF
CDR3nt: TGTGCCTTCGGCCCTAGCCAACCCCTCCACTTT
len: 11
j_gene: TRBJ1-6
d_gene: .
v_gene: TRBV30
abundance: .

CDR3aa: CSVVAATEAFF
CDR3nt: TGCAGCGTTGTAGCCGCCACTGAAGCTTTCTTT
len: 11
j_gene: TRBJ1-1
d_gene: .
v_gene: TRBV29-1
abundance: .

CDR3aa: CATSREGGEADTQYF
CDR3nt: TGTGCCACCAGCAGAGAGGGCGGGGAGGCAGATACGCAGTATTTT
len: 15
j_gene: TRBJ2-3
d_gene: .
v_gene: TRBV15
abundance: .

CDR3aa: CASSAGTSGGAEETQYF
CDR3nt: TGTGCCAGCAGCGCTGGGACTAGCGGGGGGGCGGAAGAGACCCAGTACTTC
len: 17
j_gene: TRBJ2-5
d_gene: TRBD2
v_gene: TRBV9
abundance: few

CDR3aa: CASRLRDRGPKETQYF
CDR3nt: TGTGCCAGCAGACTCCGGGACAGGGGTCCCAAAGAGACCCAGTACTTC
len: 16
j_gene: TRBJ2-5
d_gene: TRBD1
v_gene: TRBV5-6
abundance: .

CDR3aa: CASNRGLRDTQYF
CDR3nt: TGCGCCAGCAACAGGGGGTTGAGAGATACGCAGTATTTT
len: 13
j_gene: TRBJ2-3
d_gene: TRBD1
v_gene: TRBV4-1
abundance: once

CDR3aa: CASSHSGTWRTDTQYF
CDR3nt: TGCGCCAGCAGCCATTCCGGGACTTGGCGCACAGATACGCAGTATTTT
len: 16
j_gene: TRBJ2-3
d_gene: .
v_gene: TRBV4-1
abundance: .

CDR3aa: CASSLGAGLNSGNTIYF
CDR3nt: TGTGCCAGCAGCTTGGGGGCAGGCCTAAACTCTGGAAACACCATATATTTT
len: 17
j_gene: TRBJ1-3
d_gene: .
v_gene: TRBV11-2
abundance: .

CDR3aa: CAWSGGQGYEQFF
CDR3nt: TGTGCCTGGAGTGGGGGACAGGGGTACGAGCAGTTCTTC
len: 13
j_gene: TRBJ2-1
d_gene: TRBD1
v_gene: TRBV30
abundance: .

CDR3aa: CASSLDTPGGYGYTF
CDR3nt: TGCGCCAGCAGCCTCGACACCCCAGGAGGCTATGGCTACACCTTC
len: 15
j_gene: TRBJ1-2
d_gene: .
v_gene: TRBV4-1
abundance: .

CDR3aa: CASSPERGPNTGELFF
CDR3nt: TGTGCCAGCAGCCCGGAGCGGGGGCCGAACACCGGGGAGCTGTTTTTT
len: 16
j_gene: TRBJ2-2
d_gene: TRBD2
v_gene: TRBV7-9
abundance: .

CDR3aa: CASSMTSGSEVLYF
CDR3nt: TGTGCCAGCAGCATGACTAGCGGGAGCGAAGTTTTGTACTTC
len: 14
j_gene: TRBJ2-7
d_gene: TRBD2
v_gene: TRBV7-2
abundance: few

CDR3aa: CASSLYYQSPAASSYEQYF
CDR3nt: TGTGCCAGCAGTTTATACTATCAATCCCCTGCGGCGAGCTCCTACGAGCAGTACTTC
len: 19
j_gene: TRBJ2-7
d_gene: .
v_gene: TRBV28
abundance: .

CDR3aa: CASSLDSGGSTEAFF
CDR3nt: TGCGCCAGCAGCTTGGATAGCGGGGGAAGCACTGAAGCTTTCTTT
len: 15
j_gene: TRBJ1-1
d_gene: .
v_gene: TRBV5-1
abundance: once

CDR3aa: CSVVLGQYGYTF
CDR3nt: TGCAGCGTTGTTTTGGGACAGTATGGCTACACCTTC
len: 12
j_gene: TRBJ1-2
d_gene: TRBD1
v_gene: TRBV29-1
abundance: once

CDR3aa: CAWRRGGYTF
CDR3nt: TGTGCCTGGAGGCGGGGCGGCTACACCTTC
len: 10
j_gene: TRBJ1-2
d_gene: .
v_gene: TRBV30
abundance: .

CDR3aa: CASSPWGTGRLAETQYF
CDR3nt: TGTGCCAGCAGCCCCTGGGGGACAGGGAGATTAGCGGAGACCCAGTACTTC
len: 17
j_gene: TRBJ2-5
d_gene: TRBD1
v_gene: TRBV2
abundance: .

CDR3aa: CASSIGTSGRGETQYF
CDR3nt: TGTGCCAGTAGTATTGGGACTAGCGGGAGAGGCGAGACCCAGTACTTC
len: 16
j_gene: TRBJ2-5
d_gene: TRBD2
v_gene: TRBV19
abundance: once

CDR3aa: CSASLGRPNQPQHF
CDR3nt: TGCAGTGCTAGTCTCGGCAGGCCCAATCAGCCCCAGCATTTT
len: 14
j_gene: TRBJ1-5
d_gene: .
v_gene: TRBV20-1
abundance: .

CDR3aa: CASSQAPTGIHGYTF
CDR3nt: TGTGCCAGCAGCCAAGCTCCGACAGGGATCCATGGCTACACCTTC
len: 15
j_gene: TRBJ1-2
d_gene: TRBD1
v_gene: TRBV14
abundance: .

CDR3aa: CASSETTGSSNQPQHF
CDR3nt: TGTGCCAGCAGTGAAACGACAGGGTCTTCCAATCAGCCCCAGCATTTT
len: 16
j_gene: TRBJ1-5
d_gene: TRBD1
v_gene: TRBV6-1
abundance: .

CDR3aa: CASSPRDLRGYGYTF
CDR3nt: TGTGCCAGCAGCCCACGGGACCTTAGGGGGTATGGCTACACCTTC
len: 15
j_gene: TRBJ1-2
d_gene: .
v_gene: TRBV9
abundance: .

CDR3aa: CASRLQQDTALHF
CDR3nt: TGTGCCAGCAGACTCCAACAGGACACGGCCCTCCACTTT
len: 13
j_gene: TRBJ1-6
d_gene: .
v_gene: TRBV12-3/TRBV12-4
abundance: .

CDR3aa: CASSRGQGENSPLHF
CDR3nt: TGTGCCAGCAGCCGCGGACAGGGCGAAAATTCACCCCTCCACTTT
len: 15
j_gene: TRBJ1-6
d_gene: TRBD1
v_gene: TRBV5-4
abundance: .

CDR3aa: CASKRELAYEQYF
CDR3nt: TGTGCCAGCAAGCGGGAGCTAGCCTACGAGCAGTACTTC
len: 13
j_gene: TRBJ2-7
d_gene: TRBD2
v_gene: TRBV2
abundance: .

CDR3aa: CASSLAGAGTGELFF
CDR3nt: TGTGCCAGCAGCTTAGCGGGGGCGGGCACCGGGGAGCTGTTTTTT
len: 15
j_gene: TRBJ2-2
d_gene: .
v_gene: TRBV7-6
abundance: .

CDR3aa: CASSFNQGLYEQYF
CDR3nt: TGTGCCAGCAGCTTTAACCAGGGGTTGTACGAGCAGTACTTC
len: 14
j_gene: TRBJ2-7
d_gene: .
v_gene: TRBV11-1
abundance: .

CDR3aa: CASNPGDATNEKLFF
CDR3nt: TGTGCCAGCAATCCGGGAGACGCAACTAATGAAAAACTGTTTTTT
len: 15
j_gene: TRBJ1-4
d_gene: .
v_gene: TRBV28
abundance: .

CDR3aa: CASGEMGRGNTEAFF
CDR3nt: TGTGCCAGCGGTGAGATGGGCAGGGGGAACACTGAAGCTTTCTTT
len: 15
j_gene: TRBJ1-1
d_gene: .
v_gene: TRBV18
abundance: .

CDR3aa: CASSRSGTTYNEQFF
CDR3nt: TGTGCCAGCAGCCGATCTGGGACTACATACAATGAGCAGTTCTTC
len: 15
j_gene: TRBJ2-1
d_gene: TRBD2
v_gene: TRBV6-2/TRBV6-3
abundance: .

CDR3aa: CASRPGRADRAGELFF
CDR3nt: TGTGCCAGCCGACCCGGGAGGGCGGATCGGGCCGGGGAGCTGTTTTTT
len: 16
j_gene: TRBJ2-2
d_gene: TRBD2
v_gene: TRBV27
abundance: .

CDR3aa: CASSLATSGGKETQYF
CDR3nt: TGTGCCAGCAGCCTTGCGACTAGCGGGGGGAAAGAGACCCAGTACTTC
len: 16
j_gene: TRBJ2-5
d_gene: TRBD2
v_gene: TRBV7-2
abundance: .

CDR3aa: CASSLGTGFVTF
CDR3nt: TGTGCCAGCAGCTTAGGGACAGGTTTTGTCACCTTC
len: 12
j_gene: TRBJ1-2
d_gene: TRBD1
v_gene: TRBV7-9
abundance: .